The 8 T cell receptor beta chains below all came from one sample that was sequenced in a study of PD-L1 blockade in urothelial cancer. TCRdb's table, derived via immunoSEQ multiplex PCR, lists solely in-frame clones and lacks some. The sample gives about 84,000 clones, roughly nine tenths of which show up once; 9.4% is in the top ten. Sequences were derived from PBMCs, sampled around atezolizumab (anti-PD-L1) treatment. The receptors stem from a man between 60 and 75 years old with urothelial cancer.

This sequence joins TRBV5-4 and TRBJ2-2, with D tentatively TRBD1 (6 bases). The CDR3 is 16 residues long. The germline gives CDR1 SGHNT, CDR2 YYREEE (reference sequence). V lost 4 bases and J 1 base, leaving 14 bases between the germline ends. The CDR3 DNA is TGTGCCAGCAGCCCTGAATGGACAGTGAACACCGGGGAGCTGTTTTTT. Translation gives CASSPEWTVNTGELFF.

The table lists this clone with a few counts. The rearrangement uses TRBV11-1 and TRBJ1-2; the match to TRBD1 covers 8 bases. Germline CDR1 and CDR2: SGHAT and FQDESV (reference sequence). This CDR3 comprises 13 residues. The V and J ends lost 5 bases and 8 bases, in that order; junction bases with no gene match: 7. The CDR3 spells CASSLDREGGYTF. Here the CDR3 DNA reads TGTGCCAGCAGCCTGGACAGGGAGGGAGGCTACACCTTC.

About this clone itself: One junction end does not reproduce the germline sequence, and a read error may be involved. This chain joins TRBV7-9 and TRBJ1-6, with no clear D. CDR1 is SEHNR, CDR2 FQNEAQ, per germline (reference sequence). The CDR3 consists of 14 residues. CDR3 protein: CASSLGQVNSLLHF. CDR3 in DNA: TGTGCCAGCAGCTTAGGTCAGGTGAATTCACTCCTCCACTTT.

The V call is TRBV6-5, the J call TRBJ2-7; 12 bases match TRBD2. Per germline, CDR1 MNHEY and CDR2 SVGAGI. Trimming at V came to 4 bases and at J to 7 bases, leaving 8 bases not matched to a gene. The CDR3 is 15 amino acids. In nucleotides, the CDR3 is TGTGCCAGCAGTTCGCTAGCGGGAGGGCACGGGGAGCAGTACTTC. Protein sequence: CASSSLAGGHGEQYF.

The rearrangement links TRBV19 to TRBJ1-5, with 8 bases that match TRBD1. From germline, CDR1 is LNHDA and CDR2 SQIVND (reference sequence). The CDR3 has 16 amino acids. V gave up 5 bases and J gave up 2 bases; unmatched junction bases: 8. In nucleotides, the CDR3 is TGTGCCAGTAGTTCGGACAGGGCGAGTGGCAATCAGCCCCAGCATTTT. This sequence encodes CASSSDRASGNQPQHF.

This clone was found a few times. The chain recombines TRBV5-1 with TRBJ2-7; D may be TRBD2 (5 bases). This CDR3 has 17 residues. Trimming took off 0 bases at V and 0 bases at J, with 16 bases between the two ends. Germline CDR1 reads SGHRS; CDR2 reads YFSETQ. The CDR3 DNA sequence: TGCGCCAGCAGCTTGGTGGTCGGGCGCGGAGGCTCCTACGAGCAGTACTTC. This gives the protein CASSLVVGRGGSYEQYF.

The V gene is TRBV29-1, the J gene TRBJ1-3; D gene ambiguous. Germline CDR1 is SQVTM and CDR2 is ANQGSEA. Trimming pared 4 bases from V and 0 bases from J, leaving 7 bases between. This CDR3 is built from 13 residues. As DNA, the CDR3 is TGCAGCGTTGGGGCAGGCTCTGGAAACACCATATATTTT. This gives the protein CSVGAGSGNTIYF.

The CDR3 DNA follows: TGTGCCAGCAGCCAAGGGGGGACAGCAAACAATGAGCAGTTCTTC. Protein sequence: CASSQGGTANNEQFF. The gene calls are TRBV4-2 and TRBJ2-1, with 7 bases identical to TRBD1. After removal of 1 base from V and 5 bases from J, the junction contained 5 bases not matched to a gene. Per germline, CDR1 LGHNA and CDR2 YNFKEQ. This CDR3 comprises 15 residues.